This record concerns one T cell receptor (beta chain) sequence. TCRdb analysed the RT-PCR reads with MiXCR anew, one entry per CDR3 protein. The repertoire consists of 70,000 or so distinct CDR3 sequences, with more than 25% occurring once and the leading ten covering more than 20%. This sample is drawn from a study of patients and donors after allogeneic stem cell transplantation. The CDR3 contains 17 residues. Germline CDR1 is MNHEY and CDR2 is SVGEGT. Trimming removed 0 bases at V and 2 bases at J, with 14 bases between. The clonotype originates from a human donor who was either an allogeneic HSCT recipient or a stem cell or donor lymphocyte infusion donor (not recorded which). It is not recorded whose cells these are; they may come from a transplant donor. Sequenced input: blood, either unsorted or a sorted T cell fraction (not recorded which). The chain is built from TRBV6-2 or TRBV6-3 and TRBJ1-5; D uncertain. The CDR3 protein is CASSYSEGIGGNQPQHF. The CDR3 DNA reads TGTGCCAGCAGTTACTCGGAGGGTATTGGTGGCAATCAGCCCCAGCATTTT.